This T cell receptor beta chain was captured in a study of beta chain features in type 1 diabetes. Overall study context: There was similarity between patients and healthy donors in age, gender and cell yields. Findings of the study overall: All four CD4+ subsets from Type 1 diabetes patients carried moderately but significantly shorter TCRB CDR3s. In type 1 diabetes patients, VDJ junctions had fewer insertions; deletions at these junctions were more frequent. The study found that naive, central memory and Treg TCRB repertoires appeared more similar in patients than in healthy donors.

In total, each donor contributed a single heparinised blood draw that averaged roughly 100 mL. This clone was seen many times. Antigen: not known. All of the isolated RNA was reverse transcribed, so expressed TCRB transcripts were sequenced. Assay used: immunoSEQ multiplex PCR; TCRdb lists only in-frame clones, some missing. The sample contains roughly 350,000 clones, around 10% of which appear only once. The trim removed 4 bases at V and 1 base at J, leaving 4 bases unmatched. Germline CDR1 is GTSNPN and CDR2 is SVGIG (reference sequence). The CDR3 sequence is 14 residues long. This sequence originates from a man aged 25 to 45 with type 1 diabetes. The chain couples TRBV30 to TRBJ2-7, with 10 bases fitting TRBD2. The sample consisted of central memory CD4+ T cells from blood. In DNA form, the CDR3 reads TGTGCCTGGACCAAGACTAGCGGGTCCTACGAGCAGTACTTC. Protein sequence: CAWTKTSGSYEQYF.